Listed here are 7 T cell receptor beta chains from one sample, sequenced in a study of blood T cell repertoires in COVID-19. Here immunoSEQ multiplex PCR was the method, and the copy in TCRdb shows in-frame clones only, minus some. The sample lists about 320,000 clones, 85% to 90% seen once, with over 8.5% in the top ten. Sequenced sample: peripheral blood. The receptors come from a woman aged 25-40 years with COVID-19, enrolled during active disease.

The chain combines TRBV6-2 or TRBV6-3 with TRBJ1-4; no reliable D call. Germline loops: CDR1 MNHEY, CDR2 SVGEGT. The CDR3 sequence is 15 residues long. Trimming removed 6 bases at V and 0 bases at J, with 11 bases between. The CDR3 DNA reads TGTGCCAGCAGCGAGACAAGTGCAACTAATGAAAAACTGTTTTTT. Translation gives CASSETSATNEKLFF.

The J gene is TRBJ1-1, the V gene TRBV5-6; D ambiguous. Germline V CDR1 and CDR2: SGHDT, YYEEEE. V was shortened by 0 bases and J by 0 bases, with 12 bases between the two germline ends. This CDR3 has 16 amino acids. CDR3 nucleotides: TGTGCCAGCAGCTTGGGGCGAGGCAACATGAACACTGAAGCTTTCTTT. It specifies CASSLGRGNMNTEAFF.

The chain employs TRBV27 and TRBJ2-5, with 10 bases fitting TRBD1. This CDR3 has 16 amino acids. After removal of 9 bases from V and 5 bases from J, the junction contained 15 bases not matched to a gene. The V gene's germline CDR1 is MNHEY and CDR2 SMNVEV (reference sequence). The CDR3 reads CASRKRGQGPGETQYF. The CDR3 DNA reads TGTGCCAGTAGAAAGAGGGGACAGGGGCCCGGTGAGACCCAGTACTTC.

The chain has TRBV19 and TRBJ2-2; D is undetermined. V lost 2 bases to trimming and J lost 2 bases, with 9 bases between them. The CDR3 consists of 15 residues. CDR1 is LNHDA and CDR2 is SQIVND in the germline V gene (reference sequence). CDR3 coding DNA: TGTGCCAGTAGTATACTGACTTCTAACACCGGGGAGCTGTTTTTT. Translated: CASSILTSNTGELFF.

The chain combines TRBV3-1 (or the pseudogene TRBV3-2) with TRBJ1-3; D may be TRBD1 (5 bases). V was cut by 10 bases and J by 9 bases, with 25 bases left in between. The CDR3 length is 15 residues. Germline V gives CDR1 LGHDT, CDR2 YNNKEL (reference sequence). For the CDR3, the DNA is TGTGCCATTCCTCCTCGGGGGTCTGACTGCGCCACCATATATTTT. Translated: CAIPPRGSDCATIYF.

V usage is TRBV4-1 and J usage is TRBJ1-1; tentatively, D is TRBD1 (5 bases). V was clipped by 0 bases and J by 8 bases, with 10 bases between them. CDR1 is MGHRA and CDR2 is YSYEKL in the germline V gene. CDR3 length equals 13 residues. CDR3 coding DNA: TGCGCCAGCAGCCAAGATTGGGGGGAAGAAGCTTTCTTT. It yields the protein CASSQDWGEEAFF.

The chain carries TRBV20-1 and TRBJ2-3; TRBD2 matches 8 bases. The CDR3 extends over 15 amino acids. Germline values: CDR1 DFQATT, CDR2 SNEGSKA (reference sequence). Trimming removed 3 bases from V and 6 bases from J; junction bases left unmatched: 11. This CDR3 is CSASIGSGNGDTQYF. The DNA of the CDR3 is TGCAGTGCTAGTATTGGTAGCGGGAACGGGGATACGCAGTATTTT.